These T cell receptor beta chains were read from a single sample in a study of cytomegalovirus exposure and HLA in healthy donors. Method: immunoSEQ multiplex PCR; TCRdb's copy keeps in-frame clones and lacks some. Of some 130,000 clones listed, under 85% are singletons. The sample taken for sequencing was PBMCs. The receptors were gathered from a man aged 18 to 29 in good health and CMV-seronegative. Each CDR3 is given with its conserved first and last residue. Each record gives: J gene, V gene, clone size, D gene, CDR3 DNA, CDR3 protein. The D gene is left open where the match is weak. Not all rows give a size; the values are once, few, many and, for expanded clones, a class.

j_gene: TRBJ1-2; v_gene: TRBV5-5; abundance: few; d_gene: -; CDR3nt: TGTGCCAGCAGCCCGCAGGGTGGTGCCTATGGCTACACCTTC; CDR3aa: CASSPQGGAYGYTF
j_gene: TRBJ1-1; v_gene: TRBV2; abundance: few; d_gene: -; CDR3nt: TGTGCCAGCGGAGGGGTTCACACTGAAGCTTTCTTT; CDR3aa: CASGGVHTEAFF
j_gene: TRBJ2-3; v_gene: TRBV10-3; abundance: -; d_gene: -; CDR3nt: TGTGCCATCAGTGCCCAGGGGGGTACAGATACGCAGTATTTT; CDR3aa: CAISAQGGTDTQYF
j_gene: TRBJ2-7; v_gene: TRBV7-7; abundance: -; d_gene: TRBD2; CDR3nt: TGTGCTAGCAGCTCGCTAGCGGGGGACGAGCAGTACTTC; CDR3aa: CASSSLAGDEQYF
j_gene: TRBJ1-5; v_gene: TRBV2; abundance: -; d_gene: TRBD1; CDR3nt: TGTGCCAGCACCCAGGACAGGCGGAGCAATCAGCCCCAGCATTTT; CDR3aa: CASTQDRRSNQPQHF
j_gene: TRBJ2-7; v_gene: TRBV30; abundance: -; d_gene: -; CDR3nt: TGTGCCTGGAGTGTGTCAGATACCTACGAGCAGTACTTC; CDR3aa: CAWSVSDTYEQYF
j_gene: TRBJ2-5; v_gene: TRBV5-1; abundance: few; d_gene: -; CDR3nt: TGCGCCAGCAGCCCGAGGCTGGAAGAGACCCAGTACTTC; CDR3aa: CASSPRLEETQYF
j_gene: TRBJ1-1; v_gene: TRBV6-5; abundance: -; d_gene: -; CDR3nt: TGTGCCAGCAGCGGACAAGGTTTCTTT; CDR3aa: CASSGQGFF
j_gene: TRBJ1-3; v_gene: TRBV7-2; abundance: few; d_gene: TRBD1; CDR3nt: TGTGCCAGCAGCGACAGGGTAGTCCCTGGAAACACCATATATTTT; CDR3aa: CASSDRVVPGNTIYF
j_gene: TRBJ1-6; v_gene: TRBV6-1; abundance: -; d_gene: -; CDR3nt: TGTGCCAGCAGCACATCAGGTCTTAATTCACCCCTCCACTTT; CDR3aa: CASSTSGLNSPLHF
j_gene: TRBJ1-2; v_gene: TRBV5-1; abundance: once; d_gene: TRBD1; CDR3nt: TGCGCCAGCAGCTCCTGGACAGGCTATGGCTACACCTTC; CDR3aa: CASSSWTGYGYTF
j_gene: TRBJ2-7; v_gene: TRBV13; abundance: -; d_gene: -; CDR3nt: TGTGCCAGCAGCTCCCGGGACAAGTCCTACGAGCAGTACTTC; CDR3aa: CASSSRDKSYEQYF
j_gene: TRBJ1-1; v_gene: TRBV9; abundance: -; d_gene: -; CDR3nt: TGTGCCAGCAGCTGGGCCTTGAACACTGAAGCTTTCTTT; CDR3aa: CASSWALNTEAFF
j_gene: TRBJ1-1; v_gene: TRBV10-3; abundance: -; d_gene: -; CDR3nt: TGTGCCACTTATACAGGGTTTGACACTGAAGCTTTCTTT; CDR3aa: CATYTGFDTEAFF
j_gene: TRBJ1-3; v_gene: TRBV19; abundance: -; d_gene: -; CDR3nt: TGTGCCAGTAGTCCCGGACTCAGGAGGGCTGGAAACACCATATATTTT; CDR3aa: CASSPGLRRAGNTIYF
j_gene: TRBJ2-5; v_gene: TRBV4-1; abundance: few; d_gene: TRBD1; CDR3nt: TGCGCCAGCAGCCAAGTAGGGACAGGGTCCGAAGAGACCCAGTACTTC; CDR3aa: CASSQVGTGSEETQYF
j_gene: TRBJ2-3; v_gene: TRBV7-9; abundance: -; d_gene: TRBD1; CDR3nt: TGTGCCAGCAGCTTGGGGACAGGGGGGACCACAGATACGCAGTATTTT; CDR3aa: CASSLGTGGTTDTQYF
j_gene: TRBJ2-7; v_gene: TRBV5-1; abundance: -; d_gene: -; CDR3nt: TGCGCCAGCAGCTTCTCCGAGGATCCTACGTACGAGCAGTACTTC; CDR3aa: CASSFSEDPTYEQYF
j_gene: TRBJ2-7; v_gene: TRBV6-5; abundance: -; d_gene: -; CDR3nt: TGTGCCAGCAGTTATGGGCAGGGCTCCTACGAGCAGTACTTC; CDR3aa: CASSYGQGSYEQYF
j_gene: TRBJ2-1; v_gene: TRBV6-5; abundance: -; d_gene: TRBD1; CDR3nt: TGTGCCAGCAGTTACGCAGGGGGCTCCTACAATGAGCAGTTCTTC; CDR3aa: CASSYAGGSYNEQFF
j_gene: TRBJ2-6; v_gene: TRBV11-2; abundance: -; d_gene: -; CDR3nt: TGTGCCAGCAGCTTAGTCAGGGGAACTGGGGCCAACGTCCTGACTTTC; CDR3aa: CASSLVRGTGANVLTF
j_gene: TRBJ1-2; v_gene: TRBV5-6; abundance: -; d_gene: -; CDR3nt: TGTGCCAGCAGCACGGGACAACATGGCTACACCTTC; CDR3aa: CASSTGQHGYTF
j_gene: TRBJ1-2; v_gene: TRBV9; abundance: once; d_gene: TRBD1; CDR3nt: TGTGCCAGCAGCGCTCAGCCAGGGGGCGAAGATGGCTACACCTTC; CDR3aa: CASSAQPGGEDGYTF
j_gene: TRBJ2-3; v_gene: TRBV7-8; abundance: once; d_gene: -; CDR3nt: TGTGCCAGCAGACCTAACAGGCGCGCAACTAGCACAGATACGCAGTATTTT; CDR3aa: CASRPNRRATSTDTQYF
j_gene: TRBJ1-1; v_gene: TRBV27; abundance: -; d_gene: -; CDR3nt: TGTGCCAGCAGTTTTCTTAGCCGACTGGGCACTGAAGCTTTCTTT; CDR3aa: CASSFLSRLGTEAFF
j_gene: TRBJ1-2; v_gene: TRBV5-1; abundance: few; d_gene: -; CDR3nt: TGCGCCAGCAGCACCGAGCGGGGTCGGTATGGCTACACCTTC; CDR3aa: CASSTERGRYGYTF
j_gene: TRBJ1-6; v_gene: TRBV6-5; abundance: -; d_gene: TRBD1; CDR3nt: TGTGCCAGCAGTAGCACCGGGACAGGCAATTCACCCCTCCACTTT; CDR3aa: CASSSTGTGNSPLHF
j_gene: TRBJ1-5; v_gene: TRBV19; abundance: -; d_gene: -; CDR3nt: TGTGCCAGTAGTTCGAAGAGCTACAATCAGCCCCAGCATTTT; CDR3aa: CASSSKSYNQPQHF
j_gene: TRBJ2-1; v_gene: TRBV29-1; abundance: -; d_gene: TRBD2; CDR3nt: TGCAGCGCGATCGGGGGGAGTGAGCAGTTCTTC; CDR3aa: CSAIGGSEQFF
j_gene: TRBJ2-5; v_gene: TRBV7-2; abundance: -; d_gene: -; CDR3nt: TGTGCCAGCAGCTTACAACAGGGTAGGGAGACCCAGTACTTC; CDR3aa: CASSLQQGRETQYF
j_gene: TRBJ1-1; v_gene: TRBV5-8; abundance: -; d_gene: -; CDR3nt: TGTGCCAGCACCCCGAGGGTGCGGGGATCTGAAGCTTTCTTT; CDR3aa: CASTPRVRGSEAFF
j_gene: TRBJ1-3; v_gene: TRBV7-9; abundance: once; d_gene: -; CDR3nt: TGTGCCAGCAGCCACAGTCTACAGAGCTCTGGAAACACCATATATTTT; CDR3aa: CASSHSLQSSGNTIYF
j_gene: TRBJ2-7; v_gene: TRBV30; abundance: -; d_gene: -; CDR3nt: TGTGCCTGGAGTCGGGACACTATCTCCCACGAGCAGTACTTC; CDR3aa: CAWSRDTISHEQYF
j_gene: TRBJ2-1; v_gene: TRBV29-1; abundance: -; d_gene: TRBD2; CDR3nt: TGCAGCGCAAGGGAGGGTCAAGATGAGCAGTTCTTC; CDR3aa: CSAREGQDEQFF
j_gene: TRBJ1-4; v_gene: TRBV4-3; abundance: -; d_gene: TRBD1; CDR3nt: TGCGCCAGCAGCCTAGGACAGGGTTGGGAAAAACTGTTTTTT; CDR3aa: CASSLGQGWEKLFF
j_gene: TRBJ2-2; v_gene: TRBV6-4; abundance: -; d_gene: TRBD1; CDR3nt: TGTGCCAGCAGCGCGGACAGGGGGGACACCGGGGAGCTGTTTTTT; CDR3aa: CASSADRGDTGELFF
j_gene: TRBJ2-2; v_gene: TRBV11-2; abundance: -; d_gene: TRBD2; CDR3nt: TGTGCCAGCAGTTACCCAATGGGGGGGAACGGCTTTAACACCGGGGAGCTGTTTTTT; CDR3aa: CASSYPMGGNGFNTGELFF
j_gene: TRBJ2-1; v_gene: TRBV6-8; abundance: -; d_gene: -; CDR3nt: TGTGCCAGCAGTTATTGTAGTCGGGTCGTGAATGAGCAGTTCTTC; CDR3aa: CASSYCSRVVNEQFF
j_gene: TRBJ2-7; v_gene: TRBV6-1; abundance: -; d_gene: TRBD1; CDR3nt: TGTGCCAGCAGCATGACAGGGCCCTACGAGCAGTACTTC; CDR3aa: CASSMTGPYEQYF
j_gene: TRBJ1-5; v_gene: TRBV7-2; abundance: -; d_gene: -; CDR3nt: TGTGCCAGCAGCTTAGGGCTCAGGGAGGCCAATCAGCCCCAGCATTTT; CDR3aa: CASSLGLREANQPQHF
j_gene: TRBJ1-1; v_gene: TRBV30; abundance: -; d_gene: -; CDR3nt: TGTGCCTGGAGTGCGTGGGGCAGGGCTACGGTCACTGAAGCTTTCTTT; CDR3aa: CAWSAWGRATVTEAFF
j_gene: TRBJ2-3; v_gene: TRBV9; abundance: -; d_gene: -; CDR3nt: TGTGCCAGCAGCGGAGCACCAGGGGGGCCGGAAGATACGCAGTATTTT; CDR3aa: CASSGAPGGPEDTQYF